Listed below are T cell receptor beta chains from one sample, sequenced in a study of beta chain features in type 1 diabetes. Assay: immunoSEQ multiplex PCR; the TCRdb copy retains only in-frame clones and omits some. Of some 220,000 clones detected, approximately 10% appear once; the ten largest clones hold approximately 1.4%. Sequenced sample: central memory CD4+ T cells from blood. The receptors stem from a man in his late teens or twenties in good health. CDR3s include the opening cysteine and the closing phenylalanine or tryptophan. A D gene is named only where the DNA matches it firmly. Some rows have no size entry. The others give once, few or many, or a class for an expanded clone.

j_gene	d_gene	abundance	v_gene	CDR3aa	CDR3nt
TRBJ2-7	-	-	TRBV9	CASSVMDNTYEQYF	TGTGCCAGCAGCGTAATGGACAATACCTACGAGCAGTACTTC
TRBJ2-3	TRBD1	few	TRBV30	CASGQGALDTQYF	TGTGCCTCCGGACAGGGGGCTTTAGATACGCAGTATTTT
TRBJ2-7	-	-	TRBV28	CAIGRNYEQYF	TGTGCCATCGGACGGAACTACGAGCAGTACTTC
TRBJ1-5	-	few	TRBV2	CASSPGRVSNQPQHF	TGTGCCAGCAGTCCGGGACGGGTTAGCAATCAGCCCCAGCATTTT
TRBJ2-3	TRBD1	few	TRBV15	CATSRDREADTQYF	TGTGCCACCAGCAGGGACAGGGAGGCAGATACGCAGTATTTT
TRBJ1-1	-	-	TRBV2	CASSGNRVDTEAFF	TGTGCCAGCAGTGGTAACAGGGTGGACACTGAAGCTTTCTTT
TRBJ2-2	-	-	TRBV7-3	CASSPGFTGELFF	TGTGCCAGCAGCCCGGGGTTCACCGGGGAGCTGTTTTTT
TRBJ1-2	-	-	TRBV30	CAFTPMYGYTF	TGTGCCTTTACACCGATGTATGGCTACACCTTC
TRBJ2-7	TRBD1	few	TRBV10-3	CAIRGFTGTGAYEQYF	TGTGCCATCAGGGGATTCACCGGGACAGGGGCCTACGAGCAGTACTTC
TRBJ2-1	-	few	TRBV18	CASSPQTGWNNEQFF	TGTGCCAGCTCACCCCAGACTGGGTGGAACAATGAGCAGTTCTTC
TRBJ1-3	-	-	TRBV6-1	CASSEVHANSGNTIYF	TGTGCCAGCAGTGAAGTCCACGCAAACTCTGGAAACACCATATATTTT
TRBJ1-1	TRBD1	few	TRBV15	CATSRDLAGGTEAFF	TGTGCCACCAGCAGAGATCTCGCAGGGGGCACTGAAGCTTTCTTT
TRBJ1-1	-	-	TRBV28	CASSFLGQGMTEAFF	TGTGCCAGCAGTTTCCTCGGGCAGGGGATGACTGAAGCTTTCTTT
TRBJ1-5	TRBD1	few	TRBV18	CAAGGGENQPQHF	TGTGCCGCTGGAGGGGGCGAAAATCAGCCCCAGCATTTT
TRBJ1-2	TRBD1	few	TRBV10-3	CAISAPDRQGERAYGYTF	TGTGCCATCAGTGCCCCGGACAGGCAGGGAGAGAGGGCCTATGGCTACACCTTC
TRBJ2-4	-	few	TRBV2	CASRWEGSDIQYF	TGTGCCAGCCGGTGGGAAGGGTCGGACATTCAGTACTTC
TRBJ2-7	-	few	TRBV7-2	CASSTGGAEGYEQYF	TGTGCCAGCAGTACTGGCGGAGCTGAAGGATACGAGCAGTACTTC
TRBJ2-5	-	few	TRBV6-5	CASSSGLGETQYF	TGTGCCAGCTCCTCCGGGCTGGGGGAGACCCAGTACTTC
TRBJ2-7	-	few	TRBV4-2	CASSQDRQAYEQYF	TGTGCCAGCAGCCAAGATCGGCAAGCCTACGAGCAGTACTTC
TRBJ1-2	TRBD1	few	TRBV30	CAWSRGQGAVLSGTF	TGTGCCTGGAGTCGGGGACAGGGGGCCGTCTTGTCGGGCACCTTC
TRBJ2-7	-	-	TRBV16	CASSEKDGSYEQYF	TGTGCCAGCAGCGAGAAGGACGGTTCCTACGAGCAGTACTTC
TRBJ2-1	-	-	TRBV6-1	CASSDRDNYNEQFF	TGTGCCAGCAGTGACCGGGACAATTACAATGAGCAGTTCTTC
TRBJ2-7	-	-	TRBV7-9	CASSPYYEQYF	TGTGCCAGCAGTCCCTACTACGAGCAGTACTTC
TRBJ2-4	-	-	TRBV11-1	CASSHSRNAAGRNIQYF	TGTGCCAGCAGCCATTCTAGGAACGCCGCCGGGAGAAACATTCAGTACTTC
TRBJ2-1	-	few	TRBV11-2	CASSLMHLHNEQFF	TGTGCCAGCAGCTTGATGCACTTGCACAATGAGCAGTTCTTC
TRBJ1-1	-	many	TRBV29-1	CSVEDSRAARNTEAFF	TGCAGCGTTGAAGACTCCCGAGCGGCGAGGAACACTGAAGCTTTCTTT
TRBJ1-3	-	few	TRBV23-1	CASSRGTSKNTIYF	TGCGCCAGCAGTCGGGGGACATCAAAAAACACCATATATTTT
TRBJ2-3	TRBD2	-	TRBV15	CATSPGRASGGLSSTDTQYF	TGTGCCACCAGCCCCGGCCGGGCTAGCGGGGGCCTCTCAAGCACAGATACGCAGTATTTT
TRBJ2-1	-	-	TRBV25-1	CASSSRAHNEQFF	TGTGCCAGCAGTTCGCGGGCCCACAATGAGCAGTTCTTC
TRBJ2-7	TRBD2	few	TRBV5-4	CASSFGGSDTDEQYF	TGTGCCAGCAGCTTCGGCGGGAGCGATACGGACGAGCAGTACTTC
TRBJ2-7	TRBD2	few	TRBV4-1	CASSQPSGASYEQYF	TGCGCCAGCAGCCAACCTAGCGGGGCTTCCTACGAGCAGTACTTC
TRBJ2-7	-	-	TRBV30	CAWSVRWEIEQYF	TGTGCCTGGAGTGTAAGGTGGGAGATCGAGCAGTACTTC
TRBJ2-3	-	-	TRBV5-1	CASSAGRTSTDTQYF	TGCGCCAGCAGCGCCGGGCGCACTAGCACAGATACGCAGTATTTT
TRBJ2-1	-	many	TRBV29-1	CSVVDALSYNEQFF	TGCAGCGTGGTGGACGCGCTCTCCTACAATGAGCAGTTCTTC
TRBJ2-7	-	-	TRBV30	CAWRTPGVYEQYF	TGTGCCTGGAGAACCCCAGGGGTGTACGAGCAGTACTTC
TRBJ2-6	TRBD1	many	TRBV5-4	CASSPDRTGANVLTF	TGTGCCAGCAGCCCGGACAGGACTGGGGCCAACGTCCTGACTTTC
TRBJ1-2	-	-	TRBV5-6	CASSHDETYGYTF	TGTGCCAGCAGCCACGACGAAACCTATGGCTACACCTTC
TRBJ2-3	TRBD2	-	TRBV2	CARKGRTSGRASDTQYF	TGTGCCAGAAAGGGAAGGACTAGCGGGAGGGCCTCAGATACGCAGTATTTT
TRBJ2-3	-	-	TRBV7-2	CASSSLGRVTDTQYF	TGTGCCAGCAGCTCGTTGGGCAGGGTCACAGATACGCAGTATTTT
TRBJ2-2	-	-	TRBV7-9	CASSLSVPTGTGELFF	TGTGCCAGCAGCTTAAGCGTGCCAACGGGCACCGGGGAGCTGTTTTTT
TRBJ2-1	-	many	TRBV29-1	CSVERDANNEQFF	TGCAGCGTTGAGAGGGACGCCAACAATGAGCAGTTCTTC
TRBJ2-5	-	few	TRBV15	CATSRLGLRDRETQYF	TGTGCCACCAGCAGACTCGGACTTCGGGACCGAGAGACCCAGTACTTC
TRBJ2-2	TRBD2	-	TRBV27	CAISGGPGTGELFF	TGTGCCATTTCGGGAGGGCCGGGCACCGGGGAGCTGTTTTTT
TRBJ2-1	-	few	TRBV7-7	CASSSEPYNEQFF	TGTGCCAGCAGCTCTGAACCTTACAATGAGCAGTTCTTC